The present entry profiles one T cell receptor (beta chain) with its context. The record originates from a study of T cell repertoires and HLA-DP antigens. After 15 days' expansion, CD4+ cells were restimulated 24 h with HeLa expressing allogeneic DPB1. Stimulation used HeLa cells expressing transduced HLA-DPA1/DPB1, HLA-DM, invariant chain and CD80. Generated by immunoSEQ multiplex PCR, the TCRdb table keeps only in-frame clones and is missing some. The sample lists around 3,600 clones, 76% occurring once. Per the germline V gene, CDR1 is MDHEN and CDR2 is SYDVKM. The CDR3 is 14 residues long. Trimming shortened V by 3 bases and J by 7 bases, and 12 bases separated the two germline ends.

The source material was CD137- CD4+ T cells from cultured PBMCs. The chain has TRBV28 and TRBJ1-4, with D tentatively TRBD1 (5 bases). The source of this sequence is a woman in her late teens or twenties in good health and CMV-seronegative. The CDR3 DNA reads as TGTGCCAGCAGTTTCGGGGGAATAGGTGAAAAACTGTTTTTT. It specifies CASSFGGIGEKLFF.